These 25 T cell receptor beta chains were sequenced from one sample in a study of cytomegalovirus exposure and HLA in healthy donors. 60 Vbeta and 13 Jbeta primers were used in PCR. Clones were read by immunoSEQ multiplex PCR, and TCRdb kept only the in-frame ones, dropping some. Altogether approximately 110,000 clones are present, roughly 80% being singletons, with the ten largest covering 7% to 9%. The material sequenced was PBMCs. The source of these receptors is a woman aged 45-59 years in good health and CMV-seropositive.

The V gene is TRBV7-9, the J gene TRBJ2-3; weak D call: TRBD2 (6 bases). The ends were cut back, 2 bases at V and 0 bases at J, with 9 bases in the middle. The CDR3 runs to 15 residues. Germline CDR1 and CDR2: SEHNR and FQNEAQ (reference sequence). This CDR3 is CASSLNSGSTDTQYF. Here the CDR3 DNA reads TGTGCCAGCAGCTTAAATAGCGGTAGCACAGATACGCAGTATTTT.

The chain combines TRBV13 with TRBJ2-7, with D uncertain. V shed 4 bases and J shed 6 bases, with 7 bases lying between them. CDR1 is PRHDT and CDR2 is FYEKMQ in the germline V gene (reference sequence). CDR3 length: 11 residues. The CDR3, as DNA: TGTGCCAGCAGCTCAGGCGGCGAGCAGTACTTC. Its protein product is CASSSGGEQYF. Together with reference TRBV13 and TRBJ2-7, the CDR3 gives the full variable domain: AAGVIQSPRHLIKEKRETATLKCYPIPRHDTVYWYQQGPGQDPQFLISFYEKMQSDKGSIPDRFSAQQFSDYHSELNMSSLELGDSALYFCASSSGGEQYFGPGTRLTVT.

V gene TRBV19 combines with J gene TRBJ1-6; possible D gene TRBD1, 6 bases. Between the trimmed V and J ends, which lost 5 bases and 4 bases, there was a span of 12 bases. The CDR3 is made up of 15 amino acids. Germline V lookup: CDR1 LNHDA, CDR2 SQIVND (reference sequence). This chain's CDR3 is CASSPRTAYNSPLHF. CDR3 bases: TGTGCCAGTAGTCCTCGGACAGCGTATAATTCACCCCTCCACTTT.

The chain has TRBV12-5 and TRBJ2-5; 7 bases agree with TRBD1. The length of the CDR3 is 15 residues. Germline assignment: CDR1 LGHNT and CDR2 FRNRAP. Germline trimming cut 1 base from V and 5 bases from J; bases unmatched to any gene: 7. DNA of the CDR3: TGTGCTAGTGGTTTGGGGACAGGACCTCAGGAGACCCAGTACTTC. Its translation: CASGLGTGPQETQYF.

The rearrangement links TRBV23-1 to TRBJ1-5; 8 bases line up with TRBD1. TRBV23-1 is annotated as an ORF whose role is uncertain. With V trimmed by 2 bases and J by 1 base, 4 bases remained unmatched. This CDR3 has 16 residues. CDR3 sequence reads: CASSQGQGDSNQPQHF. The CDR3 DNA follows: TGCGCCAGCAGTCAAGGACAGGGTGACAGCAATCAGCCCCAGCATTTT.

The chain recombines TRBV9 with TRBJ1-1, with 7 bases fitting TRBD1. Germline lookup yields CDR1 SGDLS and CDR2 YYNGEE. This CDR3 is built from 16 residues. Trimming cost V 4 bases and J 5 bases; bases outside gene matches: 14. The CDR3 sequence: CASSSGQTGRETEAFF. The CDR3 DNA reads TGTGCCAGCAGCTCGGGGCAGACAGGGAGAGAAACTGAAGCTTTCTTT.

This chain links TRBV7-9 with TRBJ1-2; D gene ambiguous. Trimming took off 4 bases at V and 5 bases at J, with 2 bases between the two ends. CDR1 SEHNR and CDR2 FQNEAQ come from the germline V gene (reference sequence). There are 10 residues in the CDR3. The CDR3 coding sequence is TGTGCCAGCAGCTCATATGGCTACACCTTC. It codes for CASSSYGYTF.

The chain has TRBV15 and TRBJ2-1; 8 nucleotides line up with TRBD2. Germline CDR1 and CDR2: LNHNV and YYDKDF (reference sequence). This CDR3 has 17 amino acids. The V and J ends lost 2 bases and 6 bases, in that order; junction bases with no gene match: 12. Here the CDR3 DNA reads TGTGCCACCAGCAGACCGAGCGGGAGTAAAGATAGCAATGAGCAGTTCTTC. Translation: CATSRPSGSKDSNEQFF.

The genes are TRBV27 and TRBJ2-3; TRBD1 agrees at 9 bases. The J segment lost 4 bases and the V segment lost 5 bases, leaving 4 bases of the junction unmatched. The CDR3 contains 14 residues. CDR1 and CDR2 from the germline V gene are MNHEY and SMNVEV (reference sequence). The CDR3 nucleotides are TGTGCCAGCAGTCGGGGACAGGGAGCAGATACGCAGTATTTT. This translates into CASSRGQGADTQYF.

The chain recombines TRBV4-1 with TRBJ2-7; perhaps TRBD2 as D (6 bases). Between the trimmed V and J ends, which lost 1 base and 5 bases, there was a span of 21 bases. Germline V lookup: CDR1 MGHRA, CDR2 YSYEKL. This CDR3 spans 17 amino acids. CDR3 DNA sequence: TGCGCCAGCAGCCAAGGTAGGGTGGGAGGCAGGTCCCACGAGCAGTACTTC. This gives the protein CASSQGRVGGRSHEQYF.

The chain uses TRBV7-6 and TRBJ2-7; the match to TRBD2 covers 7 bases. Per the germline V gene, CDR1 is SGHVS and CDR2 is FNYEAQ. Germline trimming cut 6 bases from V and 4 bases from J; bases unmatched to any gene: 18. The CDR3 sequence is 17 residues long. CDR3 in DNA: TGTGCCAGCAGATCCTCGGCGGGAGCGGGGAGGACTTACGAGCAGTACTTC. Translating it yields CASRSSAGAGRTYEQYF.

The genes are TRBV9 and TRBJ2-2, with TRBD1 matching 9 bases. Germline values: CDR1 SGDLS, CDR2 YYNGEE. V trimming: 2 bases; J trimming: 1 base; junction bases outside the gene matches: 6. This CDR3 has 17 amino acids. The CDR3 reads CASSVTGTGLNTGELFF. CDR3 bases: TGTGCCAGCAGCGTCACCGGGACAGGGCTGAACACCGGGGAGCTGTTTTTT.

CDR3 in amino acids: CASSKRTGDEQYF. The CDR3 DNA is TGTGCCAGTAGTAAAAGGACAGGGGACGAGCAGTACTTC. The chain couples TRBV19 to TRBJ2-7; TRBD1 matches at 9 bases. The CDR3 is made up of 13 amino acids. Germline CDR1 reads LNHDA; CDR2 reads SQIVND (reference sequence). V shed 4 bases, J shed 5 bases, and the junction held 3 bases outside the gene matches. The entire variable domain, with the rest obtained from reference TRBV19 and TRBJ2-7, is as follows: DGGITQSPKYLFRKEGQNVTLSCEQNLNHDAMYWYRQDPGQGLRLIYYSQIVNDFQKGDIAEGYSVSREKKESFPLTVTSAQKNPTAFYLCASSKRTGDEQYFGPGTRLTVT.

Only one count was recorded for this clone. This chain uses TRBV27 with TRBJ2-3; D gene ambiguous. Germline values: CDR1 MNHEY, CDR2 SMNVEV (reference sequence). This CDR3 comprises 12 residues. V gave up 4 bases and J gave up 5 bases, with 7 bases separating them. Here the CDR3 reads CASSSTLDTQYF. CDR3 bases: TGTGCCAGCAGTTCTACCCTAGATACGCAGTATTTT.

J is TRBJ2-5 and V is TRBV19, with TRBD2 matching 7 bases. With 5 bases clipped from V and 6 bases from J, the junction kept 12 bases outside the gene matches. In germline, CDR1 is LNHDA, CDR2 SQIVND (reference sequence). The CDR3 is 15 residues long. The CDR3 DNA sequence: TGTGCCAGTAGTCAAAATACGGGAGGCGAAAAGACCCAGTACTTC. Translating gives CASSQNTGGEKTQYF.

The chain couples TRBV5-3 to TRBJ1-3, with TRBD1 matching over 11 bases. TRBV5-3 is an open reading frame, and its role is uncertain. Trimming took 4 bases from V and 5 from J; bases not matched to a gene: 11. The CDR3 spans 17 residues. CDR3 region: CARSGKDRGHGRNTIYF. CDR3 nucleotide sequence: TGTGCCAGAAGCGGAAAGGACAGGGGGCACGGGAGAAACACCATATATTTT.

The chain recombines TRBV6-6 with TRBJ2-3; D unclear. Trimming removed 2 bases from V and 0 bases from J, with 6 bases in between. The CDR3 extends over 14 amino acids. Germline V gene lookup returns CDR1 MNHNY and CDR2 SVGAGI (reference sequence). As DNA, the CDR3 is TGTGCCAGCAGTTACGACATAAGCACAGATACGCAGTATTTT. This sequence encodes CASSYDISTDTQYF.

The CDR3 reads CASSGGLGAYNEQFF. CDR3 DNA: TGTGCCAGCAGTGGGGGACTAGGGGCCTACAATGAGCAGTTCTTC. The chain uses TRBV6-1 and TRBJ2-1; 8 bases are shared with TRBD2. CDR1 and CDR2 from the germline V gene are MNHNS and SASEGT. The V segment lost 4 bases and the J segment 2 bases; nucleotides outside the gene matches: 4. This CDR3 contains 15 residues.

This sequence joins TRBV7-2 and TRBJ2-1, with 9 positions matching TRBD2. The germline gives CDR1 SGHTA, CDR2 FQGNSA. The J segment lost 5 bases and the V segment lost 3 bases, leaving 5 bases of the junction unmatched. The CDR3 sequence is 15 residues long. The CDR3 DNA is TGTGCCAGCAGCTTCAATAGCGGGGGTGACAATGAGCAGTTCTTC. Encoded protein: CASSFNSGGDNEQFF.

This clone was detected only a few times. The gene calls are TRBV18 and TRBJ2-5; 12 nucleotides agree with TRBD2. The CDR3 runs 16 residues. Germline V gene lookup returns CDR1 KGHSH and CDR2 LQKENI. Trimming removed 4 bases from V and 4 bases from J; junction bases left unmatched: 7. CDR3 bases: TGTGCCAGCTCACTTTCTTTGACTAGCGGGGGAGAGACCCAGTACTTC. It yields the protein CASSLSLTSGGETQYF.

This chain links TRBV27 with TRBJ2-2; TRBD2 aligns across 7 bases. Germline V gene sequence: CDR1 MNHEY, CDR2 SMNVEV (reference sequence). With 1 base clipped from V and 7 bases from J, the junction kept 0 bases outside the gene matches. The CDR3 is made up of 13 amino acids. CDR3 DNA: TGTGCCAGCAGTTTATGGGGGGGCGGGGAGCTGTTTTTT. Protein: CASSLWGGGELFF.

The chain is built from TRBV7-2 and TRBJ2-1; 7 bases agree with TRBD1. The germline V gene encodes CDR1 SGHTA and CDR2 FQGNSA. The CDR3 is made up of 15 amino acids. V lost 1 base and J lost 6; bases outside the gene matches: 6. The CDR3 here is CASSLVGDRVNEQFF. As DNA, the CDR3 is TGTGCCAGCAGCTTAGTGGGTGACAGGGTCAATGAGCAGTTCTTC.

The chain uses TRBV6-5 and TRBJ1-4; D uncertain. The CDR3 has 14 residues. The V end lost 5 bases, the J end lost 5 bases, and 12 bases lay between the germline ends. Germline lookup yields CDR1 MNHEY and CDR2 SVGAGI. The CDR3 loop is CASSLREVNEKLFF. CDR3 nucleotides: TGTGCCAGCAGTCTCCGGGAGGTGAATGAAAAACTGTTTTTT.

The J gene is TRBJ2-3, the V gene TRBV29-1; TRBD2 agrees at 7 bases. Trimming at V came to 8 bases and at J to 0 bases, leaving 14 bases not matched to a gene. Germline V CDR1 and CDR2: SQVTM, ANQGSEA. This CDR3 is built from 16 residues. CDR3 sequence reads: CSLLPGLAESTDTQYF. In DNA, the CDR3 is TGCAGCCTCCTCCCCGGGCTAGCGGAAAGCACAGATACGCAGTATTTT.

The chain links TRBV9 to TRBJ2-2, with 14 nucleotides matching TRBD2. J lost 6 bases, V lost 2 bases, and 0 bases had no gene match. The CDR3 is 15 amino acids. Germline V gene data show CDR1 as SGDLS and CDR2 as YYNGEE. The DNA for the CDR3 is TGTGCCAGCAGCGTGGGACTAGCGGGAGCCGGGGAGCTGTTTTTT. It codes for CASSVGLAGAGELFF.